The sequence of this T cell receptor beta chain was determined in a study of Ad26.COV2.S vaccination and SARS-CoV-2 variants. Background on the study: Administration of Ad26.COV2.S was intramuscular, either once or twice 56 days apart.

Produced via immunoSEQ multiplex PCR; TCRdb's table is partial and in-frame only. The sample consists of 350,000 to 450,000 clones, approximately 91% of them appearing once. V lost 4 bases and J lost 1; bases outside the gene matches: 5. The CDR3 is 17 residues long. Treatment specified: about 20 received Ad26.COV2.S at low or high dose, single or two shots; several received placebo; per-sample allocation not given. It was on day 63 after the first vaccine or placebo injection that samples were taken. This TCR came from a person aged 18-60 years who received the Ad26.COV2.S COVID-19 vaccine or a placebo. Here the sequenced sample was peripheral blood, taken in a trial of Ad26.COV2.S vaccine versus placebo. The V call is TRBV5-3, the J call TRBJ2-3, with 14 positions matching TRBD2. TRBV5-3 is assigned to the ORF class and has an uncertain function. Written as DNA, the CDR3 is TGTGCCAGAAGCCCAAGACTAGCGGGAGGGGGCACAGATACGCAGTATTTT. Translating it yields CARSPRLAGGGTDTQYF.